This T cell receptor (beta chain) was sequenced in a study of OX40 agonist ivuxolimab in advanced cancers. Findings and limits, study-wide: Which antigen the expanded peripheral T cells recognized is unknown. On average, CD8+ T cells showed a greater number of expanded clones than CD4+.

Germline V gives CDR1 MGHRA, CDR2 YSYEKL. The ends were cut back, 1 base at V and 2 bases at J, with 8 bases in the middle. The CDR3 has 14 amino acids. About this clone itself: Its antigen is currently unknown.

Data came from immunoSEQ multiplex PCR; TCRdb stores just in-frame clones and leaves some out. This sample has about 79,000 clones; about 90% occur once, and the top ten carry roughly 4%. Sequences were derived from CD4+ or CD8+ T cells sorted from blood, sampled in a trial of the OX40 agonist ivuxolimab. This chain links TRBV4-1 with TRBJ2-5; a possible D gene is TRBD1 (5 bases). The sequence came from an adult with an advanced solid tumor such as melanoma, head and neck, liver or kidney cancer. CDR3 sequence: CASSQGDRQETQYF. CDR3 DNA sequence: TGCGCCAGCAGCCAAGGAGACAGACAAGAGACCCAGTACTTC.